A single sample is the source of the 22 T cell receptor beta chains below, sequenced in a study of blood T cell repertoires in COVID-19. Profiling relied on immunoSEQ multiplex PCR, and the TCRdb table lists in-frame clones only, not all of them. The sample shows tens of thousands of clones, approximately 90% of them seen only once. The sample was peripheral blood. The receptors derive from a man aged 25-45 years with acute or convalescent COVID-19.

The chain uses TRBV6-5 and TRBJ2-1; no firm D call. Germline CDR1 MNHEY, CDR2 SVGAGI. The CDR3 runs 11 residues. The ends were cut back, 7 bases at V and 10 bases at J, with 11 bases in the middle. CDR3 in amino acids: CASTRSEEQFF. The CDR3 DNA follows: TGTGCCAGCACTAGATCGGAAGAGCAGTTCTTC.

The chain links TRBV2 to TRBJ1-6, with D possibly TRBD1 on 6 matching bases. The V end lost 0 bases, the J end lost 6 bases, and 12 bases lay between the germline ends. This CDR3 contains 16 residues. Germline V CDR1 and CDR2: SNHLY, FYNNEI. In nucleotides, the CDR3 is TGTGCCAGCAGTGAAGCGGCGACAGGACCTAATTCACCCCTCCACTTT. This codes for CASSEAATGPNSPLHF.

CDR3 loop: CAWSGLTRTDTQYF. CDR3 DNA: TGTGCCTGGAGTGGACTGACTCGCACAGATACGCAGTATTTT. This chain connects TRBV30 to TRBJ2-3; D gene unclear. Germline values: CDR1 GTSNPN, CDR2 SVGIG (reference sequence). The CDR3 consists of 14 residues. V lost 1 base and J 1 base, leaving 9 bases between the germline ends.

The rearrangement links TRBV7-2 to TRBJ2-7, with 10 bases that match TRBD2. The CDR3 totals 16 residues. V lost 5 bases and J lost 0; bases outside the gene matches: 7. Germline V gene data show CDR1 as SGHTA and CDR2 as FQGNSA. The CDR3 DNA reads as TGTGCCAGCAGCCTCCGAGTAGCGGGGGGCTCCTACGAGCAGTACTTC. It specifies CASSLRVAGGSYEQYF.

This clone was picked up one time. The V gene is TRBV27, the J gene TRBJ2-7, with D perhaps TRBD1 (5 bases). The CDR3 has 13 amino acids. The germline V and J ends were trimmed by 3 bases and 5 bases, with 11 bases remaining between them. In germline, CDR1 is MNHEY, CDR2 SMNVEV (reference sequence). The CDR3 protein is CASSFRGDDEQYF. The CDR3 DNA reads TGTGCCAGCAGTTTTAGGGGTGACGACGAGCAGTACTTC.

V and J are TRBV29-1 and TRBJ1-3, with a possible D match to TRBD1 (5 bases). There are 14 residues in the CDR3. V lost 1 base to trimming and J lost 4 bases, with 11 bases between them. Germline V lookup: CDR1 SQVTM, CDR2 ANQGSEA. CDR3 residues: CSVEGPTAGNTIYF. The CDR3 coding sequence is TGCAGCGTTGAAGGCCCGACAGCCGGAAACACCATATATTTT.

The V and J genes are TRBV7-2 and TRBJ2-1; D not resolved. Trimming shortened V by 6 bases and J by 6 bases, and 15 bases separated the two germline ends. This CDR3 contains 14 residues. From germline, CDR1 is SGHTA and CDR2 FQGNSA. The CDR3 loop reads CASSKQLGINEQFF. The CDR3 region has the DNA TGTGCCAGCAGTAAACAGCTTGGTATCAATGAGCAGTTCTTC.

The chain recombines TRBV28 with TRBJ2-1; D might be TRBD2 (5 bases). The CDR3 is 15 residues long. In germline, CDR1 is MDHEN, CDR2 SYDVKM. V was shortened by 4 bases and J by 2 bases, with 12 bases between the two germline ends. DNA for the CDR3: TGTGCCAGCAGTTATCCGGGATTCACCTACAATGAGCAGTTCTTC. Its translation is CASSYPGFTYNEQFF.

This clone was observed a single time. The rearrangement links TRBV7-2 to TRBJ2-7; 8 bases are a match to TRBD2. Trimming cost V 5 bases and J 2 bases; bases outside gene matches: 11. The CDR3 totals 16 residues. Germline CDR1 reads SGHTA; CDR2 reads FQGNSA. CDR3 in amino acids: CASSDPYAGGPYEQYF. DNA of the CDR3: TGTGCCAGCAGCGACCCCTACGCGGGAGGCCCCTACGAGCAGTACTTC. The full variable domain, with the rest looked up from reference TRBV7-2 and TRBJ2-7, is GAGVSQSPSNKVTEKGKDVELRCDPISGHTALYWYRQSLGQGLEFLIYFQGNSAPDKSGLPSDRFSAERTGGSVSTLTIQRTQQEDSAVYLCASSDPYAGGPYEQYFGPGTRLTVT.

CDR3 loop: CASSLKGGYQETQYF. The CDR3 bases are TGTGCCAGCAGCTTAAAGGGAGGGTACCAAGAGACCCAGTACTTC. The chain links TRBV7-2 to TRBJ2-5; TRBD2 agrees at 7 bases. Germline loops: CDR1 SGHTA, CDR2 FQGNSA. This CDR3 is built from 15 residues. V gave up 2 bases and J gave up 0 bases; unmatched junction bases: 3.

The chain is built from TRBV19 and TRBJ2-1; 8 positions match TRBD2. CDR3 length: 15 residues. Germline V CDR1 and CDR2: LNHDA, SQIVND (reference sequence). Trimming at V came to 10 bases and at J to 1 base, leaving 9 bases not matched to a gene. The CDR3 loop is CATQPAGVSYNEQFF. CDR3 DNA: TGTGCCACACAACCAGCGGGAGTTTCCTACAATGAGCAGTTCTTC.

CDR3 in DNA: TGTGCCAGTAGTATGACCGGCGCGGGAGGGCCTTTCTACAATGAGCAGTTCTTC. Its protein is CASSMTGAGGPFYNEQFF. This chain connects TRBV19 to TRBJ2-1, with 9 bases lining up with TRBD2. Germline CDR1 and CDR2: LNHDA and SQIVND (reference sequence). V lost 3 bases to trimming and J lost 3 bases; unmatched junction nucleotides: 12. There are 18 residues in the CDR3.

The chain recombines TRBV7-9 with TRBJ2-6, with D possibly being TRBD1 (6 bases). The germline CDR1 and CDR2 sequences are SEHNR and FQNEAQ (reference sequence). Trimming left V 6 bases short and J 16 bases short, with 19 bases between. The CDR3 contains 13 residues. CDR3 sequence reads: CASSATGPGILTF. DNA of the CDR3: TGTGCCAGCAGTGCGACAGGTCCCGGAATACTGACTTTC.

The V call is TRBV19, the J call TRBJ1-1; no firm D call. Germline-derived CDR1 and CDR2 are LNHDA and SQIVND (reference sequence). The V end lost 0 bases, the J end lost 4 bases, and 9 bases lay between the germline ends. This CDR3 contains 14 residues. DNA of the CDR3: TGTGCCAGTAGTATAGAGAGGCAAAGCACTGAAGCTTTCTTT. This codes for CASSIERQSTEAFF.

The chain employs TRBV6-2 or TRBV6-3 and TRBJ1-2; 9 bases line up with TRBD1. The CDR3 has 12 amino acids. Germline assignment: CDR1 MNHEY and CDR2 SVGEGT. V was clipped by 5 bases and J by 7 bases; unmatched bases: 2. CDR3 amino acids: CASSRQGVGYTF. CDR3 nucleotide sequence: TGTGCCAGCAGTCGACAGGGGGTTGGCTACACCTTC.

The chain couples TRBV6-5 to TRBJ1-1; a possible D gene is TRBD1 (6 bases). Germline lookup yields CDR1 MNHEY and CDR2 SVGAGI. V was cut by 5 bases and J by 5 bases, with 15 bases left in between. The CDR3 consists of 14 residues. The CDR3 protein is CASSPGAYPTEAFF. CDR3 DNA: TGTGCCAGCAGTCCAGGGGCCTACCCGACTGAAGCTTTCTTT.

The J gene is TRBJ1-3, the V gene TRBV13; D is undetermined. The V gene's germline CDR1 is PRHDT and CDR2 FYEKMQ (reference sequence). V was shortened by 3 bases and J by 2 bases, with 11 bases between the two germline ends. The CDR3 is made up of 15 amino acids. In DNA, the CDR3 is TGTGCCAGCAGCTTTTTAAGCGACCCTGGAAACACCATATATTTT. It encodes CASSFLSDPGNTIYF.

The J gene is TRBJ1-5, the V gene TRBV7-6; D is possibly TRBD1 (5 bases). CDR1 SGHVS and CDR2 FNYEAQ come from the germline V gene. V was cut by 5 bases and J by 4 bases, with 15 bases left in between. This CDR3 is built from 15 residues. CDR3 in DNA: TGTGCCAGCAGCCCTAGTGGGGGGAATAATCAGCCCCAGCATTTT. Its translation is CASSPSGGNNQPQHF.

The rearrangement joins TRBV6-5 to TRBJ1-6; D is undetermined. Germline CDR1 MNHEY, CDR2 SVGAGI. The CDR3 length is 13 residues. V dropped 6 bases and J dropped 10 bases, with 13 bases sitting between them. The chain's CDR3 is CASRVGGGSPLHF. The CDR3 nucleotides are TGTGCCAGCAGGGTCGGAGGTGGGTCACCCCTCCACTTT.

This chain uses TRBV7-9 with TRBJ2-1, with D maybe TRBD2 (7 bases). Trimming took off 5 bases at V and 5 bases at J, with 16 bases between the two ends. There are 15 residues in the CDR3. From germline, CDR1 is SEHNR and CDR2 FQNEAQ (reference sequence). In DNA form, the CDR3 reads TGTGCCAGCAGCCCCAGCGGGACACCCGACAATGAGCAGTTCTTC. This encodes CASSPSGTPDNEQFF.

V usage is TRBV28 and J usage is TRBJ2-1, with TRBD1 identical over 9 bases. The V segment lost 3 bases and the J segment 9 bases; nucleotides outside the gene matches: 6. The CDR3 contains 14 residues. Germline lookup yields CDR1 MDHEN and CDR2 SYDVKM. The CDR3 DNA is TGTGCCAGCAGTTTCGGGACAGGGTTTGCTGAGCAGTTCTTC. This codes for CASSFGTGFAEQFF.

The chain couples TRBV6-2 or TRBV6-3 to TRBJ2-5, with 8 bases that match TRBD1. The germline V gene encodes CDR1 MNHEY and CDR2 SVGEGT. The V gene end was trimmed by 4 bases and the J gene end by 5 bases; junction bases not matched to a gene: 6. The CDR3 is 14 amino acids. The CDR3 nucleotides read TGTGCCAGCAGTTCAGGGGGCGCGGGTGAGACCCAGTACTTC. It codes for CASSSGGAGETQYF.